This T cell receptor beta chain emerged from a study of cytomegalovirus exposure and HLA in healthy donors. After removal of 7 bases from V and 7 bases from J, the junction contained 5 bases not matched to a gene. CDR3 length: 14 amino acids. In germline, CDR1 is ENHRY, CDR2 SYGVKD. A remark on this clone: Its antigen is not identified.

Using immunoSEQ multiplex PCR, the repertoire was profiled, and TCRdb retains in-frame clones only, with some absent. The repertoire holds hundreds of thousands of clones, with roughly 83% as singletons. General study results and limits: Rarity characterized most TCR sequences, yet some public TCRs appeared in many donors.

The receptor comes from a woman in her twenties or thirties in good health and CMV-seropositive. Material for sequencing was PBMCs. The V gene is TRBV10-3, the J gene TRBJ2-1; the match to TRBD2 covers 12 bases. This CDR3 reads CAITRTSGINEQFF. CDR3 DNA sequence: TGTGCCATCACCCGGACTAGCGGGATAAATGAGCAGTTCTTC.